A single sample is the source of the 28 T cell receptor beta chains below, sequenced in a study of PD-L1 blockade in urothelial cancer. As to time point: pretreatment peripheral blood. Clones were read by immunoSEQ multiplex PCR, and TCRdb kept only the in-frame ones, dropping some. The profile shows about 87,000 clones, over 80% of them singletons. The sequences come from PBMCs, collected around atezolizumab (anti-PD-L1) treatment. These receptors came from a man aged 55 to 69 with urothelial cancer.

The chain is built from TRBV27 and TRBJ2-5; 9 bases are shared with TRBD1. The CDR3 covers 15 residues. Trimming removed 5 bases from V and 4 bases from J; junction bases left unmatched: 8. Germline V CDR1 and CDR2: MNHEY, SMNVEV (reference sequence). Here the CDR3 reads CASSPGQGLGETQYF. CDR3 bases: TGTGCCAGCAGTCCGGGACAGGGATTGGGAGAGACCCAGTACTTC.

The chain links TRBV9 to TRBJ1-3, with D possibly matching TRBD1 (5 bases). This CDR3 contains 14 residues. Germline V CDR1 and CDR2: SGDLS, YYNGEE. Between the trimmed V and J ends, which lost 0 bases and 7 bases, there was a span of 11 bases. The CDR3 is CASSVGPPGNTIYF. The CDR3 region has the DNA TGTGCCAGCAGCGTAGGACCGCCAGGGAACACCATATATTTT. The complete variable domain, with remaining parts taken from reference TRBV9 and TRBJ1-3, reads DSGVTQTPKHLITATGQRVTLRCSPRSGDLSVYWYQQSLDQGLQFLIQYYNGEERAKGNILERFSAQQFPDLHSELNLSSLELGDSALYFCASSVGPPGNTIYFGEGSWLTVV.

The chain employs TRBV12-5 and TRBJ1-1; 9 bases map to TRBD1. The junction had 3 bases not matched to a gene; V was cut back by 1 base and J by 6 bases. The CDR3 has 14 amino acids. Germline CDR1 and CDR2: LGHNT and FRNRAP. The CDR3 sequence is CASGLAQGAAEAFF. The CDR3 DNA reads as TGTGCTAGTGGTTTGGCACAGGGGGCTGCTGAAGCTTTCTTT. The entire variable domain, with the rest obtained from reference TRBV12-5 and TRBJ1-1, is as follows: DARVTQTPRHKVTEMGQEVTMRCQPILGHNTVFWYRQTMMQGLELLAYFRNRAPLDDSGMPKDRFSAEMPDATLATLKIQPSEPRDSAVYFCASGLAQGAAEAFFGQGTRLTVV.

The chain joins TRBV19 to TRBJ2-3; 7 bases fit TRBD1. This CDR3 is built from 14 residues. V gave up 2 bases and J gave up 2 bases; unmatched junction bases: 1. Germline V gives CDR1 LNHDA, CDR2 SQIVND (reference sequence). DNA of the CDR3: TGTGCCAGTAGTATAACAGGGGCCACAGATACGCAGTATTTT. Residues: CASSITGATDTQYF.

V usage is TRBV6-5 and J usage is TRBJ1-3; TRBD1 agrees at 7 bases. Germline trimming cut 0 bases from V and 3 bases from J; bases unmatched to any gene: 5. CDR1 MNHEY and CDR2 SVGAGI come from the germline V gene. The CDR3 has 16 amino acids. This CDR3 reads CASSYSTRGHGNTIYF. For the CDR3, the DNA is TGTGCCAGCAGTTACTCGACTAGGGGGCATGGAAACACCATATATTTT.

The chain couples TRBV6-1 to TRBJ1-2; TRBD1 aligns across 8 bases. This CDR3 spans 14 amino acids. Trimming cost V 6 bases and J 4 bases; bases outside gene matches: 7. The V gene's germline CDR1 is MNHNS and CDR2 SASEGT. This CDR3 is CASSPGGSSYGYTF. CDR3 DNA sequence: TGTGCCAGCAGCCCAGGGGGCTCAAGCTATGGCTACACCTTC.

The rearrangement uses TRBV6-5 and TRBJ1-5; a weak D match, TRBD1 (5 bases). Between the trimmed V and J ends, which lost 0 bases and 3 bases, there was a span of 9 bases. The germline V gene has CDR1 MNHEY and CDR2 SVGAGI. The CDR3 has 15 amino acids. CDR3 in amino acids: CASSYSLQANQPQHF. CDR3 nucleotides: TGTGCCAGCAGTTACTCTTTACAGGCCAATCAGCCCCAGCATTTT.

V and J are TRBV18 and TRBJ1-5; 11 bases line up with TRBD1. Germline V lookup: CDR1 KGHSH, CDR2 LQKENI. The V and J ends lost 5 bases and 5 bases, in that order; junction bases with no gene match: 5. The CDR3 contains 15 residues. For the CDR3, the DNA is TGTGCCAGCTCAGCGGACAGGGGGCAACATCAGCCCCAGCATTTT. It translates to CASSADRGQHQPQHF.

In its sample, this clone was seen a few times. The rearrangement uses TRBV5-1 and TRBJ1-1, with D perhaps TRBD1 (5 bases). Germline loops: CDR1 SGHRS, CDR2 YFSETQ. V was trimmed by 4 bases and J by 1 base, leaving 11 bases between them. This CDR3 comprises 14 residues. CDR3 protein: CASSPLGENTEAFF. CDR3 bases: TGCGCCAGCAGCCCTTTAGGGGAGAACACTGAAGCTTTCTTT.

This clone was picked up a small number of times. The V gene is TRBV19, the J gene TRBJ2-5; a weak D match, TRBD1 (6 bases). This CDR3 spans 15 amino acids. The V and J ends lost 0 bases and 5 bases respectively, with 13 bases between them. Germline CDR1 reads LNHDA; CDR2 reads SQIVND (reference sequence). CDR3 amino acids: CASSIDRGESETQYF. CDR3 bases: TGTGCCAGTAGTATAGACAGGGGAGAATCGGAGACCCAGTACTTC.

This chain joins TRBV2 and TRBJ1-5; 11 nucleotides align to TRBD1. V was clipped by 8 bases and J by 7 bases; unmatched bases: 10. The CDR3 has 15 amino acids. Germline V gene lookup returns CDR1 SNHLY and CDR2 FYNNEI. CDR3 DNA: TGTGCCAGCTCCGAGGGGGGACAGGGGGGACAGCCCCAGCATTTT. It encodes CASSEGGQGGQPQHF.

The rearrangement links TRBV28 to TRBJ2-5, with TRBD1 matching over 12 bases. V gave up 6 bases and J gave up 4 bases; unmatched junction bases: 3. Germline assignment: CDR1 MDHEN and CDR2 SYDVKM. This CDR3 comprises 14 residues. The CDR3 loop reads CASSGTGGPETQYF. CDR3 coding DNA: TGTGCCAGCAGCGGGACAGGGGGCCCAGAGACCCAGTACTTC.

The CDR3 reads CASSLVSGRGREKLFF. The CDR3 DNA follows: TGTGCCAGCAGCTTAGTCTCAGGCAGGGGGCGAGAAAAACTGTTTTTT. The genes are TRBV7-9 and TRBJ1-4; 8 bases agree with TRBD1. The V gene's germline CDR1 is SEHNR and CDR2 FQNEAQ (reference sequence). V gave up 1 base and J gave up 8 bases; unmatched junction bases: 9. The CDR3 has 16 residues.

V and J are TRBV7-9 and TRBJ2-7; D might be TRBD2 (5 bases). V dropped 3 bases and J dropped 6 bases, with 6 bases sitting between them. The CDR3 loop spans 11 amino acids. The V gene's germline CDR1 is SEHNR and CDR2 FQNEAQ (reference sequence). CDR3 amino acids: CASSFRGEQYF. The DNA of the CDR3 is TGTGCCAGCAGCTTTCGGGGCGAGCAGTACTTC.

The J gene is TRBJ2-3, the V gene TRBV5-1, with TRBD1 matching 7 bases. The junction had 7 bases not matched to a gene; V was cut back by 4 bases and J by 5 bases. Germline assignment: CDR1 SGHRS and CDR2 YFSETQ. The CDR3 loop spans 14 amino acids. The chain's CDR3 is CASSPGQEKDTQYF. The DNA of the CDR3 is TGCGCCAGCAGCCCCGGACAGGAAAAAGATACGCAGTATTTT.

For the CDR3, the DNA is TGCGCCAGCAGCCCTGCAGGGGCTTGGATAGACCCCGAGGCCAAAAACATTCAGTACTTC. Translation gives CASSPAGAWIDPEAKNIQYF. The rearrangement uses TRBV4-1 and TRBJ2-4; the D gene is possibly TRBD1 (6 bases). The ends were cut back, 4 bases at V and 1 base at J, with 26 bases in the middle. CDR1 and CDR2 (germline): MGHRA, YSYEKL. The CDR3 is 20 residues long.

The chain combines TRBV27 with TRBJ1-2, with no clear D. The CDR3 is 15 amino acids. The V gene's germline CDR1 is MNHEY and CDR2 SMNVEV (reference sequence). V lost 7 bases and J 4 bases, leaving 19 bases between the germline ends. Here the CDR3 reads CASTTLSGESYGYTF. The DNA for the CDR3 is TGTGCCAGCACCACCCTCTCGGGTGAGTCCTATGGCTACACCTTC.

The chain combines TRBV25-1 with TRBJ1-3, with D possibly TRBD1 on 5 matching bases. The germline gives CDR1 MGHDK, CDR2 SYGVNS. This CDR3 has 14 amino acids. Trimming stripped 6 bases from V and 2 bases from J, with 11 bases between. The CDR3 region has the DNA TGTGCCAGCAGCCCCGGGGGGACTGGAAACACCATATATTTT. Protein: CASSPGGTGNTIYF.

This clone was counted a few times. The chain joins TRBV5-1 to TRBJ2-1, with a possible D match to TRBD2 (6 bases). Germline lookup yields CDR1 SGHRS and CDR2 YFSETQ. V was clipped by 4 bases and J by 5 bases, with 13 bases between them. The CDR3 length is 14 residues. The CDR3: CASSRLVTNNEQFF. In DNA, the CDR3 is TGCGCCAGCAGCCGACTAGTAACTAACAATGAGCAGTTCTTC. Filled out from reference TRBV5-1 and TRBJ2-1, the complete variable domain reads KAGVTQTPRYLIKTRGQQVTLSCSPISGHRSVSWYQQTPGQGLQFLFEYFSETQRNKGNFPGRFSGRQFSNSRSEMNVSTLELGDSALYLCASSRLVTNNEQFFGPGTRLTVL.

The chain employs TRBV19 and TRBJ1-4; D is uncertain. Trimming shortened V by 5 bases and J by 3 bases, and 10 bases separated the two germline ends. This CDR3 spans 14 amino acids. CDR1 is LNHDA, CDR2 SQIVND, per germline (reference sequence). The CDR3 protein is CASSPAASNEKLFF. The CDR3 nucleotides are TGTGCCAGTAGTCCCGCGGCCTCTAATGAAAAACTGTTTTTT.

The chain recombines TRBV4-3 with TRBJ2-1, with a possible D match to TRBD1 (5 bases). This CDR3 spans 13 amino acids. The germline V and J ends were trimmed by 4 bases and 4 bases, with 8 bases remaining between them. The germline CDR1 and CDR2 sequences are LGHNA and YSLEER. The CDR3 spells CASSPTVYNEQFF. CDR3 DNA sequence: TGCGCCAGCAGCCCGACAGTGTACAATGAGCAGTTCTTC.

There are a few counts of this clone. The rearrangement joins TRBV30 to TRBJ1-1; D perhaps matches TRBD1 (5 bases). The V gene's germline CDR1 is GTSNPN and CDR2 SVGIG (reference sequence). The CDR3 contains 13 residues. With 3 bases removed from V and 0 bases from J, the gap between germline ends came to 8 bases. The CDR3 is CAWRWGLNTEAFF. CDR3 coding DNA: TGTGCCTGGAGATGGGGCCTGAACACTGAAGCTTTCTTT.

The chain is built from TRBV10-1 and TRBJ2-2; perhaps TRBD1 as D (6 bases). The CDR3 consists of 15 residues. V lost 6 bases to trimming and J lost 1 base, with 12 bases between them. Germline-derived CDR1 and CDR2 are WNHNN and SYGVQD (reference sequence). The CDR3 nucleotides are TGCGCCAGCAGACCAGGGGTGGGGAACACCGGGGAGCTGTTTTTT. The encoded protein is CASRPGVGNTGELFF.

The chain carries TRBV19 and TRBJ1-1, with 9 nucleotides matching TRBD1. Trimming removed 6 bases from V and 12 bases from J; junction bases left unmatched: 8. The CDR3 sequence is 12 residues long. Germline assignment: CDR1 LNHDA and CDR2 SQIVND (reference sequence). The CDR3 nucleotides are TGTGCCAGTAGCGATCCGGGACAGGGAACTTTCTTT. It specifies CASSDPGQGTFF.

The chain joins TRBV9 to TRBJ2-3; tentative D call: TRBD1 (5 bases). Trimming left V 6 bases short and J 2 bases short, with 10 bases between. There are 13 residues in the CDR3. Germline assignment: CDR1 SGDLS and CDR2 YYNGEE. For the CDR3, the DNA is TGTGCCAGCAATGGCAGGGCCACAGATACGCAGTATTTT. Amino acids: CASNGRATDTQYF. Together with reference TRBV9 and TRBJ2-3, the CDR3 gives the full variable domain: DSGVTQTPKHLITATGQRVTLRCSPRSGDLSVYWYQQSLDQGLQFLIQYYNGEERAKGNILERFSAQQFPDLHSELNLSSLELGDSALYFCASNGRATDTQYFGPGTRLTVL.

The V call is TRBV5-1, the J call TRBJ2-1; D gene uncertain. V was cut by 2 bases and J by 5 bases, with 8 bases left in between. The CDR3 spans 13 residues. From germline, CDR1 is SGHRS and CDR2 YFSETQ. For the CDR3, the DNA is TGCGCCAGCAGCTTTGGCCAAGACAATGAGCAGTTCTTC. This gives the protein CASSFGQDNEQFF. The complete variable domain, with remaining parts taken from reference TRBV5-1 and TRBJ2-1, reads KAGVTQTPRYLIKTRGQQVTLSCSPISGHRSVSWYQQTPGQGLQFLFEYFSETQRNKGNFPGRFSGRQFSNSRSEMNVSTLELGDSALYLCASSFGQDNEQFFGPGTRLTVL.

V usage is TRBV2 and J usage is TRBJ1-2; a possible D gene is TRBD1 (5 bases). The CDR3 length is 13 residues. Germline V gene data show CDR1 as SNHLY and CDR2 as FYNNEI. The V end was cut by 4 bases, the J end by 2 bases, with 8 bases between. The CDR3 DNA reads TGTGCCAGCAGTGGCACAGGCAACTATGGCTACACCTTC. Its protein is CASSGTGNYGYTF.

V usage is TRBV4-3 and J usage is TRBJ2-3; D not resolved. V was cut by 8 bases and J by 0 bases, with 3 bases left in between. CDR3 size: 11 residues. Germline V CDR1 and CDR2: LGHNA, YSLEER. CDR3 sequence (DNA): TGCGCCAGCGGCAGCACAGATACGCAGTATTTT. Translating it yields CASGSTDTQYF.